The text below deals with one TCR beta chain. The target antigen is unknown. The data belong to a study of cytomegalovirus exposure and HLA in healthy donors. The wider study: There were nearly 120 million unique TCR beta sequences, drawn from around 180 million T cells, in an earlier analysis. Broader study findings: Cytomegalovirus-associated status was assigned to 164 TCR beta chains.

PCR involved 60 Vbeta and 13 Jbeta primers. Only in-frame clones appear in the TCRdb table, and some are missing; sequencing was by immunoSEQ multiplex PCR. The repertoire holds 100,000 to 150,000 clones, with 72% as singletons. This CDR3 is 12 amino acids long. Deletions cut 1 base from V and 11 bases from J, with 9 bases between. Per the germline V gene, CDR1 is SGHNT and CDR2 is YENEEA. The material sequenced was PBMCs. The chain uses TRBV11-3 and TRBJ1-5, with no clear D. The TCR sequence derives from a man between 50 and 59 years old in good health and CMV-seropositive. CDR3 residues: CASSLGESTQHF. CDR3 in DNA: TGTGCCAGCAGCTTAGGCGAGTCGACCCAGCATTTT.